This TCR beta chain is drawn from a study of memory CD4+ T cells and cytomegalovirus serostatus. Study results and limitations: CMV serostatus prediction reached median AUC around 0.94, or 0.89 with US-trained model.

This clone is a singleton in its sample. As yet, its antigen is unknown. The CDR3 spans 15 residues. V dropped 4 bases and J dropped 0 bases, with 11 bases sitting between them. Looked up from germline, CDR1 is ENHRY and CDR2 is SYGVKD. Profiling relied on immunoSEQ multiplex PCR, and the TCRdb table lists in-frame clones only, not all of them. Of over 65,000 clones in the sample, 65% to 85% were seen once. The sort gate was single viable CD3+CD4+CD8-CD45RO+ cells for memory CD4+ T cells. The chain combines TRBV10-3 with TRBJ2-3; D perhaps matches TRBD1 (6 bases). The sequencing sample was made of memory CD4+ T cells from blood. The clonotype originates from an adult in good health and CMV-seronegative. CDR3 bases: TGTGCCATCAGTGTGGGGGCCTCTAGCACAGATACGCAGTATTTT. Translated: CAISVGASSTDTQYF.